This TCR beta chain was sequenced in a study of T cell changes during pregnancy in multiple sclerosis. TCRdb's table, derived via immunoSEQ multiplex PCR, lists solely in-frame clones and lacks some. This sample has more than 70,000 clones; 90% to 95% occur once, and the top ten carry about 1.7%. Sequenced material: peripheral blood, taken after pregnancy. This TCR came from a female donor in good health, enrolled as a control in a pregnancy study.

CDR3 in amino acids: CASSPRQGSNTEAFF. CDR3 DNA: TGTGCCAGCAGCCCGAGACAGGGGTCGAACACTGAAGCTTTCTTT. The gene calls are TRBV5-4 and TRBJ1-1; 8 bases fit TRBD1. Germline assignment: CDR1 SGHNT and CDR2 YYREEE (reference sequence). V lost 4 bases, J lost 1 base, and 6 bases stayed unmatched. The CDR3 consists of 15 residues.